A selection of T cell receptor beta chains follows, all from one sample in a study of OX40 agonist ivuxolimab in advanced cancers. TCRdb's table, derived via immunoSEQ multiplex PCR, lists solely in-frame clones and lacks some. Of about 65,000 clones detected, roughly 84% appear once; the ten largest clones hold under 0.5%. Sequenced material: CD4+ or CD8+ T cells sorted from blood, taken in a trial of the OX40 agonist ivuxolimab. These receptors were taken from an adult with an advanced solid tumor such as melanoma, head and neck, liver or kidney cancer. Both conserved end residues are trimmed from each CDR3. Fields, in order: J gene, V gene, CDR3 protein.

TRBJ1-3,TRBV4-1,ASSQDWTGGNTIY
TRBJ2-7,TRBV11-2,ASSLGRRGRHEQY
TRBJ2-1,TRBV2,ASSGLANEQF
TRBJ1-2,TRBV29-1,SVAGLGYGYT
TRBJ2-7,TRBV29-1,SVSRNSYEQY
TRBJ1-1,TRBV6-1,ASAWDRSNTEAF
TRBJ2-7,TRBV6-1,ASSEMEGTGTGEQY
TRBJ1-4,TRBV9,ASSVSAGRNNEKLF
TRBJ2-7,TRBV5-1,ASSRQGLDEQY
TRBJ2-7,TRBV10-1,ASSDPGQGSSYEQY
TRBJ1-1,TRBV13,ASSPGRLRGKRDRETEAF
TRBJ2-3,TRBV7-3,ASSPRPRTNTDTQY
TRBJ2-7,TRBV18,ASSPTQGAQYEQY
TRBJ2-4,TRBV4-1,ASSHHGRVRVAKNIQY
TRBJ1-1,TRBV5-1,ASSSGQGHGNTEAF
TRBJ1-1,TRBV6-1,ASSEAPLLRTF
TRBJ1-1,TRBV5-5,ASSIRQGSTEAF
TRBJ2-5,TRBV2,ATTSQRIETQY
TRBJ1-3,TRBV2,ASSEPGGVGGNTIY
TRBJ2-2,TRBV19,ASLRDSRRTGELF
TRBJ1-4,TRBV4-3,ASPLNATNEKLF
TRBJ1-1,TRBV7-6,ASSLGSRGANTEAF
TRBJ1-2,TRBV21-1,ARNKPGTGNYGYT
TRBJ1-2,TRBV5-1,ASATGSMGSYT
TRBJ2-5,TRBV19,ASSIVGRGTQRPGQETQY
TRBJ2-7,TRBV19,ASRKDRSSSYEQY
TRBJ1-2,TRBV21-1,ASSKLGQECGYT
TRBJ2-6,TRBV5-1,ASRGIPGANVLT
TRBJ2-1,TRBV20-1,SARGSGEQF
TRBJ2-7,TRBV5-1,ASSYPGTRSSYEQY
TRBJ1-6,TRBV7-2,ASSLIGGSSYNSPLH
TRBJ1-5,TRBV4-1,ASSQGDRRNQPQH
TRBJ1-4,TRBV5-6,ASSPTSNEKLF
TRBJ2-7,TRBV9,ASSVAPSGYEQY
TRBJ2-1,TRBV19,ASSIDLSGYYNEQF
TRBJ2-1,TRBV2,ASRAGLILSYNEQF
TRBJ2-2,TRBV11-2,ASRKRGGFRSNTGELF
TRBJ2-2,TRBV7-3,ASSFDRGQGGELF
TRBJ2-3,TRBV5-4,ASSPGGLGGWADTQY
TRBJ2-7,TRBV6-5,ASSYGDRGYEQY